This is a list of T cell receptor beta chains from one sample in a study of breast tumors, draining lymph nodes, adjacent tissues. TCRdb reprocessed the multiplex PCR reads via MiXCR and lists one record per CDR3 protein. The sample lists about 89,000 distinct CDR3 sequences, about 27% occurring once. The sequenced sample consisted of axillary lymph node tissue. The receptors shown here come from a female donor with breast cancer. Some clones in this sample may be carry-over from other donors' samples. Both conserved end residues are part of each CDR3.

length: 13
V: TRBV5-6
CDR3: CASSLRFRNEQFF

length: 19
V: TRBV25-1
CDR3: CASSERLAGALTSTDTQYF

length: 16
V: TRBV20-1
CDR3: CSARDGLAGAVEAQYF

length: 14
V: TRBV5-6
CDR3: CASSSRNYNSPLHF

length: 15
V: TRBV18
CDR3: CASTPPDQGRTEAFF

length: 15
V: TRBV4-3
CDR3: CASSPPRAHGQPRHF

length: 13
V: TRBV2
CDR3: CASSFDRGDEAFF

length: 14
V: TRBV5-4
CDR3: CASSQLGGGSTQYF

length: 12
V: TRBV13
CDR3: CASSLEGQPQHF

length: 15
V: TRBV12-3/TRBV12-4
CDR3: CASSPGLWSGNTIYF

length: 16
V: TRBV9
CDR3: CASSVTGGGGANVLTF

length: 14
V: TRBV27
CDR3: CASSRTRGNEKLFF

length: 13
V: TRBV20-1
CDR3: CSARQSPQETQYF

length: 15
V: TRBV28
CDR3: CASSLLGGQSYGYTF

length: 12
V: TRBV20-1
CDR3: CSRSQGVDTQYF

length: 14
V: TRBV7-9
CDR3: CASSPRTGVETQYF

length: 14
V: TRBV7-2
CDR3: CASSLNSVRYEQYF

length: 15
V: TRBV5-4
CDR3: CASSAGTPRVETQYF